The next 8 T cell receptor beta chains were all read from a single sample in a study of cytomegalovirus exposure and HLA in healthy donors. 60 Vbeta and 13 Jbeta primers were used in PCR. Libraries were prepared by immunoSEQ multiplex PCR; TCRdb keeps only in-frame clonotypes and omits some of them. The table includes about 190,000 clones, approximately 84% detected once. The specimen sequenced was PBMCs. These receptors were collected from a woman between 25 and 40 years old in good health and CMV-seropositive.

This clone occurred a few times. The identical CDR3 is also encoded by other nucleotide sequences in the sample. The V call is TRBV27, the J call TRBJ1-1; no definite D call. This CDR3 is 13 amino acids long. V shed 2 bases and J shed 0 bases, with 4 bases lying between them. Germline V gene sequence: CDR1 MNHEY, CDR2 SMNVEV (reference sequence). The CDR3 DNA sequence: TGTGCCAGCAGTTTAATCATGAACACTGAAGCTTTCTTT. Protein: CASSLIMNTEAFF.

This clone was counted a single time. The rearrangement joins TRBV27 to TRBJ2-3, with D possibly TRBD2 on 7 matching bases. The germline CDR1 and CDR2 sequences are MNHEY and SMNVEV (reference sequence). This CDR3 spans 16 amino acids. V shed 5 bases and J shed 4 bases, with 19 bases lying between them. Written as DNA, the CDR3 is TGTGCCAGCAGTCCCTCAGTGGGGGGGCCGGCAGATACGCAGTATTTT. Protein product: CASSPSVGGPADTQYF.

V usage is TRBV6-1 and J usage is TRBJ1-1; 10 nucleotides align to TRBD1. The CDR3 covers 14 residues. Germline lookup yields CDR1 MNHNS and CDR2 SASEGT. V trimming: 4 bases; J trimming: 4 bases; junction bases outside the gene matches: 3. The CDR3 region is CASSGQGALTEAFF. CDR3 nucleotides: TGTGCCAGCAGTGGACAGGGGGCGCTCACTGAAGCTTTCTTT.

This sequence joins TRBV4-3 and TRBJ2-7; perhaps TRBD2 as D (7 bases). Trimming removed 4 bases from V and 2 bases from J, with 27 bases in between. This CDR3 comprises 19 residues. The germline CDR1 and CDR2 sequences are LGHNA and YSLEER. The DNA of the CDR3 is TGCGCCAGCAGCCTTGGAGTGGGGGGGACACCTACTATAGCCTACGAGCAGTACTTC. This translates into CASSLGVGGTPTIAYEQYF.

The table lists this clone with a count of one. This sequence joins TRBV5-4 and TRBJ1-6; 9 bases are a match to TRBD1. CDR1 SGHNT and CDR2 YYREEE come from the germline V gene (reference sequence). The CDR3 has 17 residues. V gave up 3 bases and J gave up 6 bases; unmatched junction bases: 10. CDR3 sequence reads: CASSYYRGQTLNSPLHF. CDR3 in DNA: TGTGCCAGCAGCTACTACAGGGGGCAAACCCTTAATTCACCCCTCCACTTT.

The V and J genes are TRBV4-1 and TRBJ1-2; the match to TRBD1 covers 10 bases. The CDR3 has 14 residues. In germline, CDR1 is MGHRA, CDR2 YSYEKL. V gave up 4 bases and J gave up 7 bases; unmatched junction bases: 6. The CDR3 coding sequence is TGCGCCAGCAGCCGGGACAGGGGTTTGAGTGGCTACACCTTC. It specifies CASSRDRGLSGYTF.

This clone was observed a single time. This chain joins TRBV5-6 and TRBJ1-1; 7 bases are a match to TRBD1. CDR1 is SGHDT and CDR2 is YYEEEE in the germline V gene. This CDR3 region has 16 residues. Trimming removed 5 bases from V and 0 bases from J; junction bases left unmatched: 10. Here the CDR3 reads CASRRQGMGMNTEAFF. In nucleotides, the CDR3 is TGTGCCAGCAGGAGACAGGGTATGGGAATGAACACTGAAGCTTTCTTT.

The V call is TRBV7-3, the J call TRBJ2-3; TRBD2 agrees at 7 bases. Germline-derived CDR1 and CDR2 are SGHTA and FQGTGA. The CDR3 loop spans 14 amino acids. V dropped 4 bases and J dropped 2; count of bases not matched to a gene: 3. This chain's CDR3 is CASSWSGVTDTQYF. For the CDR3, the DNA is TGTGCCAGCAGCTGGAGCGGGGTCACAGATACGCAGTATTTT.